The rows below give T cell receptor beta chains drawn from one sample of a study of spatial heterogeneity in lung cancer. TCRdb called the 5' RACE reads again in MiXCR, with one record for every CDR3 protein. Found here are 15,000 to 20,000 distinct CDR3 sequences, less than 7.5% of them singletons; the top ten hold about 3.5%. The input for sequencing was lung tumor tissue, taken at surgery. Every receptor here comes from a female donor with early-stage non-small cell lung cancer. Each CDR3 is given without its conserved first and last residue. The D gene is left open where the match is weak. Clone size is shown for a subset of rows, as once, few, many or a class of expanded clone.

many,.,TRBV18,ASSPFGGEAF
many,.,TRBV7-2,ASSFPVIAGELF
many,.,TRBV29-1,SVVLEETQY
many,.,TRBV14,ASSLKTGIGGGSHNEQF
many,.,TRBV7-2,ASSRASRPGGSYKETQY
.,.,TRBV6-2/TRBV6-3,ASSRYGTISGNTIY
many,.,TRBV7-8,ASSSIQGNTIY
many,TRBD1,TRBV7-2,ASSPTGRTGPNQPQH
many,.,TRBV28,ASTFNRASTDTQY
many,.,TRBV3-1,ASSQVLGNTGELF